A single sample is the source of the 13 T cell receptor beta chains below, sequenced in a study. TCRdb independently ran MiXCR on the 5' RACE reads; one entry per CDR3 protein. The table lists roughly 40,000 distinct CDR3 sequences, less than 35% of them singletons, with about 3.9% in the top ten. The sample was memory CD4+ T cells sorted from a lymph node. The subset here: memory CD4+ T cells, CD4+CD45RO+CD25-. The receptors here all came from a female donor with breast cancer.

This sequence joins TRBV19 and TRBJ2-3; 7 bases map to TRBD1. This CDR3 contains 16 residues. Looked up from germline, CDR1 is LNHDA and CDR2 is SQIVND (reference sequence). The J segment lost 2 bases and the V segment lost 3 bases, leaving 8 bases of the junction unmatched. The CDR3 DNA follows: TGTGCCAGTAGTATTAGGGCAGGGGGTGTCACAGATACGCAGTATTTT. Translation: CASSIRAGGVTDTQYF.

V gene TRBV7-3 combines with J gene TRBJ2-7; no clear D gene. The ends were cut back, 4 bases at V and 5 bases at J, with 18 bases in the middle. The CDR3 has 15 amino acids. In germline, CDR1 is SGHTA, CDR2 FQGTGA. The CDR3 DNA sequence: TGTGCCAGCAGCTCAGGACCTTCACTCCTCCACGAGCAGTACTTC. It encodes CASSSGPSLLHEQYF.

This clonotype was observed a handful of times. V usage is TRBV7-9 and J usage is TRBJ2-7; D is possibly TRBD2 (6 bases). The germline CDR1 and CDR2 sequences are SEHNR and FQNEAQ (reference sequence). CDR3 length equals 14 residues. V lost 3 bases and J lost 4, with 13 bases in between. CDR3 bases: TGTGCCAGCAGCTTCTCCGGGAGCATTTACGAGCAGTACTTC. It yields the protein CASSFSGSIYEQYF.

This clonotype was counted between two and nine times. The chain has TRBV7-2 and TRBJ2-5; D is ambiguous. CDR1 is SGHTA, CDR2 FQGNSA, per germline. Trimming left V 1 base short and J 7 bases short, with 10 bases between. The CDR3 is 13 amino acids. The CDR3 sequence: CASSLDQGATQYF. The CDR3 nucleotides read TGTGCCAGCAGCTTAGATCAAGGAGCGACCCAGTACTTC. Filled out from reference TRBV7-2 and TRBJ2-5, the complete variable domain reads GAGVSQSPSNKVTEKGKDVELRCDPISGHTALYWYRQSLGQGLEFLIYFQGNSAPDKSGLPSDRFSAERTGGSVSTLTIQRTQQEDSAVYLCASSLDQGATQYFGPGTRLLVL.

A few counts support this clonotype. The V call is TRBV24-1, the J call TRBJ2-1, with 9 bases fitting TRBD1. The CDR3 is 15 amino acids. V shed 7 bases and J 5 bases; nucleotides not matched to a gene: 8. The germline V gene has CDR1 KGHDR and CDR2 SFDVKD. CDR3 loop: CATRDGTGSDNEQFF. Written as DNA, the CDR3 is TGTGCCACCAGAGATGGGACAGGGAGTGACAATGAGCAGTTCTTC.

This clonotype was picked up one time. This is likely a read error, given that the CDR3 carries no conserved phenylalanine or tryptophan at its end. The chain is built from TRBV12-3 or TRBV12-4 and TRBJ2-7; D unclear. V lost 5 bases and J lost 2, with 16 bases in between. The CDR3 sequence is 15 residues long. CDR3 sequence: CASSPLPTPTYEQYS. The CDR3 DNA is TGTGCCAGCAGTCCACTACCTACCCCAACCTACGAGCAGTACTCC.

The table lists this clonotype with a few counts. The chain uses TRBV5-1 and TRBJ1-6; tentatively, D is TRBD1 (5 bases). CDR3 length equals 17 residues. V was pared by 4 bases and J by 0 bases, with 14 bases between. Germline-derived CDR1 and CDR2 are SGHRS and YFSETQ. In nucleotides, the CDR3 is TGCGCCAGCAGCCCGGACACCGAATACTCCTATAATTCACCCCTCCACTTT. Its protein is CASSPDTEYSYNSPLHF.

A few counts support this clonotype. The J gene is TRBJ2-3, the V gene TRBV29-1, with D possibly matching TRBD2 (5 bases). Trimming removed 4 bases from V and 0 bases from J, with 14 bases in between. The CDR3 runs to 15 residues. The germline V gene encodes CDR1 SQVTM and CDR2 ANQGSEA. The CDR3 here is CSVGVAGRSTDTQYF. The CDR3 bases are TGCAGCGTTGGGGTGGCGGGCAGGAGCACAGATACGCAGTATTTT.

The chain carries TRBV4-2 and TRBJ2-1, with TRBD1 matching over 7 bases. Trimming removed 2 bases from V and 0 bases from J; junction bases left unmatched: 4. The length of the CDR3 is 16 residues. Germline CDR1 reads LGHNA; CDR2 reads YNFKEQ. CDR3 amino acids: CASSQPDRVSYNEQFF. The CDR3 nucleotides read TGTGCCAGCAGCCAACCCGACAGGGTCTCCTACAATGAGCAGTTCTTC.

This clonotype was seen a handful of times. The chain carries TRBV4-1 and TRBJ2-1; the D is unclear. Germline assignment: CDR1 MGHRA and CDR2 YSYEKL. The V and J ends lost 0 bases and 6 bases respectively, with 9 bases between them. The CDR3 covers 14 residues. DNA of the CDR3: TGCGCCAGCAGCCAAGATATACTACCCAATGAGCAGTTCTTC. Translating it yields CASSQDILPNEQFF.

The V and J genes are TRBV4-3 and TRBJ1-1; no reliable D call. The V end lost 4 bases, the J end lost 3 bases, and 12 bases lay between the germline ends. Germline CDR1 LGHNA, CDR2 YSLEER. CDR3 size: 14 residues. The CDR3, as DNA: TGCGCCAGCAGCCGGGTGACCGATTACACTGAAGCTTTCTTT. Amino acids: CASSRVTDYTEAFF.

This clonotype turned up a few times. V is TRBV4-1 and J is TRBJ2-6; no definite D call. Germline CDR1 MGHRA, CDR2 YSYEKL. This CDR3 has 17 amino acids. V was shortened by 0 bases and J by 2 bases, with 11 bases between the two germline ends. This CDR3 is CASSQEGSLAGANVLTF. The DNA for the CDR3 is TGCGCCAGCAGCCAAGAAGGAAGTCTAGCTGGGGCCAACGTCCTGACTTTC.

The chain carries TRBV5-1 and TRBJ2-2; possibly TRBD1 or TRBD2 for D (5 bases each). The CDR3 consists of 15 residues. V dropped 2 bases and J dropped 4 bases, with 12 bases sitting between them. CDR1 is SGHRS and CDR2 is YFSETQ in the germline V gene. CDR3 amino acids: CASSFRDGLTGELFF. The CDR3, as DNA: TGCGCCAGCAGCTTCCGGGACGGACTCACCGGGGAGCTGTTTTTT.